This T cell receptor (beta chain) derives from a study of blood T cell repertoires in COVID-19. Study-wide context: The samples span acute and convalescent COVID-19 from the United States, Italy and Spain.

Repertoires were generated with immunoSEQ multiplex PCR, while TCRdb's copy carries only in-frame clones and drops some. The sample records 150,000 or so clones, 88% being singletons. Source material: peripheral blood. This TCR was recovered from a man aged 50 or older with acute or convalescent COVID-19.

The CDR3 sequence is CASSYGGVLGTEAFF. CDR3 nucleotide sequence: TGTGCCAGCAGTTATGGGGGCGTCCTGGGAACTGAAGCTTTCTTT. V and J are TRBV6-5 and TRBJ1-1, with D possibly being TRBD1 (6 bases). The V and J ends lost 3 bases and 5 bases respectively, with 16 bases between them. CDR3 size: 15 residues. Germline CDR1 and CDR2: MNHEY and SVGAGI.